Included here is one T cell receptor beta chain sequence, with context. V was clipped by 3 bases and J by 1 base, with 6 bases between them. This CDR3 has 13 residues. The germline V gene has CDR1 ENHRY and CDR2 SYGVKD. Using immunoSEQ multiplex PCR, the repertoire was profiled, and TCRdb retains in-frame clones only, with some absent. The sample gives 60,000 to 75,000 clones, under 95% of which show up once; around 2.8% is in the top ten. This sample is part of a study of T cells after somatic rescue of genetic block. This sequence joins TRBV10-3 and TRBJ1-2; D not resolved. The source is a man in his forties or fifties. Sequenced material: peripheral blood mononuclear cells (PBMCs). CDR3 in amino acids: CAISENDNYGYTF. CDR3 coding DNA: TGTGCCATCAGTGAAAACGATAACTATGGCTACACCTTC.